This entry concerns a single T cell receptor beta chain. This sample is part of a study of cytomegalovirus exposure and HLA in healthy donors. Germline CDR1 reads MNHEY; CDR2 reads SVGAGI. The CDR3 is 15 residues long. Trimming pared 10 bases from V and 0 bases from J, leaving 16 bases between. Donors counted as nominally healthy when sampled, yet unrecorded immune exposures were likely. The primer mix had 60 Vbeta and 13 Jbeta primers. Clones were sequenced by immunoSEQ multiplex PCR, and TCRdb holds only the in-frame ones, with some missing. The table records some 200,000 clones, just under 80% of them present only once.

The sequenced sample was PBMCs. The sequence was obtained from a female donor in good health and CMV-seronegative. V usage is TRBV6-5 and J usage is TRBJ2-1; D may correspond to TRBD1 or TRBD2 (6 bases each). The CDR3 DNA is TGTGCCACCAGGGGAAGCGGGCTCTCCTACAATGAGCAGTTCTTC. Protein product: CATRGSGLSYNEQFF.